Following are 22 T cell receptor beta chains from one sample sequenced in a study of blood T cell repertoires in COVID-19. This table comes from immunoSEQ multiplex PCR, and its TCRdb copy is limited to in-frame clones, with some not included. The table lists about 220,000 clones, around 80% of them singletons. Sequenced: peripheral blood. The receptors derive from a human donor in a cohort sampled during active COVID-19.

Note on this clone: Other DNA sequences in the sample encode the same CDR3. The chain recombines TRBV5-1 with TRBJ2-3, with a possible D match to TRBD1 (5 bases). Per germline, CDR1 SGHRS and CDR2 YFSETQ. The CDR3 has 15 amino acids. Trimming took off 3 bases at V and 0 bases at J, with 11 bases between the two ends. CDR3 coding DNA: TGCGCCAGCAGCTCCCTGACAGCTAGCACAGATACGCAGTATTTT. This sequence encodes CASSSLTASTDTQYF.

The V and J genes are TRBV6-5 and TRBJ1-5; possible D gene TRBD1, 5 bases. Germline CDR1 is MNHEY and CDR2 is SVGAGI. This CDR3 region has 13 residues. V was shortened by 6 bases and J by 4 bases, with 10 bases between the two germline ends. CDR3 in amino acids: CASRLQGNQPQHF. CDR3 coding DNA: TGTGCCAGCAGGCTTCAGGGAAATCAGCCCCAGCATTTT.

The chain is built from TRBV5-6 and TRBJ2-2, with 9 bases lining up with TRBD1. The V gene's germline CDR1 is SGHDT and CDR2 YYEEEE. This CDR3 spans 15 amino acids. J gave up 5 bases and V 2 bases, and 4 bases lay outside the gene matches. This CDR3 reads CASSFTGGRTGELFF. The CDR3 coding sequence is TGTGCCAGCAGCTTCACAGGGGGCAGGACCGGGGAGCTGTTTTTT.

This clone appeared a single time. The chain couples TRBV25-1 to TRBJ2-1; 9 nucleotides line up with TRBD1. Germline V lookup: CDR1 MGHDK, CDR2 SYGVNS. J was trimmed by 5 bases and V by 7 bases; bases with no gene match: 18. The CDR3 has 18 amino acids. This CDR3 is CASTSGTGPYWGHNEQFF. The CDR3 DNA is TGTGCCAGCACCTCCGGGACAGGGCCCTATTGGGGCCACAATGAGCAGTTCTTC.

This sequence joins TRBV10-3 and TRBJ2-1, with 11 positions matching TRBD2. The germline V gene has CDR1 ENHRY and CDR2 SYGVKD. Unmatched junction bases numbered 13, after V lost 4 bases and J lost 5 bases. The CDR3 totals 18 residues. The CDR3 reads CAISGLAGTLFFDNEQFF. The CDR3, as DNA: TGTGCCATCAGTGGACTAGCGGGAACACTCTTCTTTGACAATGAGCAGTTCTTC.

The rearrangement links TRBV9 to TRBJ1-1; maybe TRBD1 (6 bases). Trimming pared 7 bases from V and 4 bases from J, leaving 11 bases between. The CDR3 loop spans 12 amino acids. CDR1 is SGDLS and CDR2 is YYNGEE in the germline V gene. The CDR3 region has the DNA TGTGCCAGCGCCAGGGGTGTCACTGAAGCTTTCTTT. Translating gives CASARGVTEAFF.

The chain couples TRBV19 to TRBJ2-5; 8 bases fit TRBD1. Germline V CDR1 and CDR2: LNHDA, SQIVND (reference sequence). Trimming at V came to 7 bases and at J to 0 bases, leaving 4 bases not matched to a gene. This CDR3 has 14 residues. The CDR3 DNA reads as TGTGCCAGTACCCCGACAGGGGACCAAGAGACCCAGTACTTC. As protein: CASTPTGDQETQYF.

The chain links TRBV5-4 to TRBJ2-1, with D possibly matching TRBD1 (6 bases). Trimming shortened V by 4 bases and J by 4 bases, and 15 bases separated the two germline ends. The CDR3 loop spans 15 amino acids. The germline V gene has CDR1 SGHNT and CDR2 YYREEE (reference sequence). CDR3 region: CASSTTGTPYNEQFF. CDR3 bases: TGTGCCAGCAGCACCACCGGGACACCTTACAATGAGCAGTTCTTC.

The genes are TRBV11-3 and TRBJ2-1, with TRBD2 identical over 8 bases. J gave up 9 bases and V 4 bases, and 5 bases lay outside the gene matches. Germline CDR1 and CDR2: SGHNT and YENEEA. The CDR3 runs to 13 residues. The CDR3 DNA sequence: TGTGCCAGCAGCTCAGCGGGAGAGACTGAGCAGTTCTTC. This codes for CASSSAGETEQFF.

The V gene is TRBV11-2, the J gene TRBJ2-1; TRBD1 matches 8 bases. CDR3 length: 11 amino acids. Germline lookup yields CDR1 SGHAT and CDR2 FQNNGV. The V gene end was trimmed by 5 bases and the J gene end by 14 bases; junction bases not matched to a gene: 5. The CDR3 is CASSHGQGEFF. The CDR3 DNA follows: TGTGCCAGCAGCCACGGACAGGGAGAGTTCTTC.

In this sample, this clone turned up once. This chain joins TRBV28 and TRBJ2-3, with D perhaps TRBD1 (5 bases). The V gene lost 2 bases and the J gene lost 4 bases, with 10 bases spanning the gap. CDR3 size: 14 residues. In germline, CDR1 is MDHEN, CDR2 SYDVKM. The CDR3 nucleotides read TGTGCCAGCAGTTTAAAACAGGCCGCAGATACGCAGTATTTT. This translates into CASSLKQAADTQYF.

V and J are TRBV2 and TRBJ2-3; a possible D gene is TRBD1 (7 bases). V dropped 8 bases and J dropped 6 bases, with 18 bases sitting between them. CDR1 is SNHLY and CDR2 is FYNNEI in the germline V gene. The CDR3 extends over 14 amino acids. The CDR3 region is CASCIGGAGDTQYF. The CDR3 DNA reads TGTGCCAGCTGCATAGGGGGCGCGGGGGATACGCAGTATTTT.

This clone was observed once. V gene TRBV15 combines with J gene TRBJ2-4; 8 bases are shared with TRBD2. Germline CDR1 is LNHNV and CDR2 is YYDKDF (reference sequence). This CDR3 is built from 17 residues. Trimming took 1 base from V and 1 from J; bases not matched to a gene: 6. CDR3: CATSRVPGGPAKNIQYF. In DNA, the CDR3 is TGTGCCACCAGCAGAGTGCCGGGGGGGCCGGCCAAAAACATTCAGTACTTC.

The V call is TRBV19, the J call TRBJ2-3; no reliable D call. V was trimmed by 0 bases and J by 4 bases, leaving 8 bases between them. This CDR3 region has 14 residues. Looked up from germline, CDR1 is LNHDA and CDR2 is SQIVND (reference sequence). CDR3 sequence (DNA): TGTGCCAGTAGTATAGACCTTAGATCAGATACGCAGTATTTT. It yields the protein CASSIDLRSDTQYF. Full variable domain (outside the CDR3, taken from reference TRBV19 and TRBJ2-3): DGGITQSPKYLFRKEGQNVTLSCEQNLNHDAMYWYRQDPGQGLRLIYYSQIVNDFQKGDIAEGYSVSREKKESFPLTVTSAQKNPTAFYLCASSIDLRSDTQYFGPGTRLTVL.

This sequence joins TRBV7-9 and TRBJ1-1; D remains ambiguous. Trimming took 1 base from V and 4 from J, leaving 7 bases between them. The germline V gene encodes CDR1 SEHNR and CDR2 FQNEAQ (reference sequence). The CDR3 length is 13 residues. CDR3 DNA sequence: TGTGCCAGCAGCTTAGAACGGGGCACTGAAGCTTTCTTT. Encoded protein: CASSLERGTEAFF.

The gene calls are TRBV3-1 (or the pseudogene TRBV3-2) and TRBJ2-5; D is unresolved. V was trimmed by 1 base and J by 4 bases, leaving 16 bases between them. There are 16 residues in the CDR3. CDR1 and CDR2 (germline): LGHDT, YNNKEL (reference sequence). The CDR3: CASSQGYLGAGETQYF. CDR3 bases: TGTGCCAGCAGCCAAGGTTACCTAGGTGCTGGAGAGACCCAGTACTTC.

The CDR3 reads CASSTMEEKLFF. The CDR3 DNA reads as TGTGCCAGTAGTACGATGGAGGAAAAACTGTTTTTT. V gene TRBV19 combines with J gene TRBJ1-4, with no clear D. V shed 4 bases and J shed 8 bases, with 8 bases lying between them. This CDR3 has 12 residues. Germline V gives CDR1 LNHDA, CDR2 SQIVND (reference sequence).

The chain combines TRBV2 with TRBJ1-4; D ambiguous. CDR1 and CDR2 from the germline V gene are SNHLY and FYNNEI. This CDR3 has 14 residues. Trimming cost V 7 bases and J 8 bases, with 17 bases left between them. CDR3 DNA: TGTGCCAGCACCTACGACACGTCCGCGGAAAAACTGTTTTTT. Its protein is CASTYDTSAEKLFF.

This chain uses TRBV10-3 with TRBJ2-1; D is ambiguous. The CDR3 is 15 amino acids. CDR1 ENHRY and CDR2 SYGVKD come from the germline V gene. With 11 bases removed from V and 2 bases from J, the gap between germline ends came to 19 bases. The CDR3: CASLPQAPTYNEQFF. CDR3 sequence (DNA): TGTGCCTCTCTACCTCAAGCTCCTACCTACAATGAGCAGTTCTTC.

The chain joins TRBV5-1 to TRBJ2-3; 8 bases are a match to TRBD1. This CDR3 is 15 amino acids long. Germline loops: CDR1 SGHRS, CDR2 YFSETQ. V lost 4 bases, J lost 3 bases, and 7 bases stayed unmatched. The CDR3 is CASSADTGGTDTQYF. In DNA, the CDR3 is TGCGCCAGCAGCGCCGACACAGGGGGAACAGATACGCAGTATTTT.

The V call is TRBV9, the J call TRBJ2-6; TRBD2 aligns across 11 bases. Germline CDR1 is SGDLS and CDR2 is YYNGEE. J was trimmed by 2 bases and V by 4 bases; bases with no gene match: 5. The CDR3 length is 17 residues. CDR3 nucleotide sequence: TGTGCCAGCAGCACCGGGACTAGCGGAGCTGGGGCCAACGTCCTGACTTTC. Translating gives CASSTGTSGAGANVLTF.

The chain recombines TRBV28 with TRBJ1-5; TRBD1 is a possible D gene (5 bases). Trimming took 5 bases from V and 7 from J, leaving 15 bases between them. The CDR3 has 14 amino acids. The germline V gene has CDR1 MDHEN and CDR2 SYDVKM. The CDR3 region has the DNA TGTGCCAGCAGTCGCTCAGGGCCAAGGCAGCCCCAGCATTTT. Encoded protein: CASSRSGPRQPQHF. Full variable domain (remainder filled in from reference TRBV28 and TRBJ1-5): DVKVTQSSRYLVKRTGEKVFLECVQDMDHENMFWYRQDPGLGLRLIYFSYDVKMKEKGDIPEGYSVSREKKERFSLILESASTNQTSMYLCASSRSGPRQPQHFGDGTRLSIL.